A single sample is the source of the 26 T cell receptor beta chains below, sequenced in a study of T-cell memory formation after mild COVID-19. TCRdb itself ran the 5' RACE reads through MiXCR, one entry per CDR3 protein. The repertoire includes fewer than 350,000 distinct CDR3 sequences, roughly 8.2% of them detected once, and roughly 22% sits in the top ten. Material for sequencing was PBMCs or a T cell subset sorted from them (not recorded which). All receptors come from a man between 18 and 35 years old who had mild COVID-19 (a few samples of this study predate the infection). Cell type and time point are not known.

The V gene is TRBV19, the J gene TRBJ2-7, with D perhaps TRBD1 (6 bases). The ends were cut back, 9 bases at V and 0 bases at J, with 15 bases in the middle. CDR3 length: 14 residues. The germline gives CDR1 LNHDA, CDR2 SQIVND (reference sequence). DNA for the CDR3: TGTGCCAGCTCACCCCGGGACACCTCCTACGAGCAGTACTTC. Protein product: CASSPRDTSYEQYF.

This clonotype has at least ten counts. The rearrangement links TRBV5-1 to TRBJ2-2; 7 nucleotides agree with TRBD1. The CDR3 contains 16 residues. Germline V CDR1 and CDR2: SGHRS, YFSETQ. With V trimmed by 4 bases and J by 0 bases, 6 bases remained unmatched. The CDR3 protein is CASSAAGTANTGELFF. The CDR3 nucleotides are TGCGCCAGCAGCGCGGCCGGGACAGCGAACACCGGGGAGCTGTTTTTT.

The rearrangement uses TRBV12-3 or TRBV12-4 and TRBJ2-4; D not certain. Trimming left V 3 bases short and J 11 bases short, with 20 bases between. The CDR3 totals 15 residues. The chain's CDR3 is CASSFSEQARPLQYF. Written as DNA, the CDR3 is TGTGCCAGCAGTTTCTCAGAGCAGGCCCGTCCACTTCAGTACTTC.

The rearrangement joins TRBV4-1 to TRBJ2-3, with TRBD2 identical over 8 bases. Germline trimming cut 5 bases from V and 4 bases from J; bases unmatched to any gene: 8. There are 15 residues in the CDR3. Looked up from germline, CDR1 is MGHRA and CDR2 is YSYEKL. CDR3 sequence: CASSTGTSLADTQYF. CDR3 sequence (DNA): TGCGCCAGCAGCACCGGGACTAGTTTGGCAGATACGCAGTATTTT.

The rearrangement links TRBV24-1 to TRBJ2-4, with D unclear. Trimming left V 3 bases short and J 0 bases short, with 8 bases between. Germline V gene data show CDR1 as KGHDR and CDR2 as SFDVKD. The CDR3 runs 15 residues. In DNA form, the CDR3 reads TGTGCCACCAGTGATAACGGGCTAGCCAAAAACATTCAGTACTTC. It specifies CATSDNGLAKNIQYF.

This clonotype has only a few counts. The chain couples TRBV6-5 to TRBJ1-1, with unresolved D. Germline lookup yields CDR1 MNHEY and CDR2 SVGAGI. Trimming pared 7 bases from V and 4 bases from J, leaving 16 bases between. The CDR3 consists of 14 residues. CDR3 amino acids: CASTPASASTEAFF. CDR3 in DNA: TGTGCCAGCACCCCGGCTTCGGCCAGCACTGAAGCTTTCTTT.

The sample holds a few counts of this clonotype. This chain connects TRBV19 to TRBJ2-7; a possible D gene is TRBD2 (5 bases). The V end was cut by 5 bases, the J end by 4 bases, with 15 bases between. This CDR3 has 14 amino acids. Germline assignment: CDR1 LNHDA and CDR2 SQIVND (reference sequence). CDR3 sequence reads: CASSPRAGAYEQYF. Written as DNA, the CDR3 is TGTGCCAGTAGTCCGCGGGCAGGAGCTTACGAGCAGTACTTC.

This clonotype was observed many times. The chain has TRBV5-1 and TRBJ1-5; D uncertain. There are 13 residues in the CDR3. CDR1 and CDR2 from the germline V gene are SGHRS and YFSETQ. V lost 4 bases to trimming and J lost 5 bases, with 10 bases between them. This CDR3 is CASSTGMDQPQHF. The CDR3, as DNA: TGCGCCAGCAGCACTGGGATGGATCAGCCCCAGCATTTT.

The chain employs TRBV5-5 and TRBJ2-2; 12 nucleotides match TRBD1. Germline CDR1 and CDR2: SGHKS and YYEKEE (reference sequence). After removal of 2 bases from V and 7 bases from J, the junction contained 6 bases not matched to a gene. The CDR3 consists of 16 residues. CDR3 residues: CASSLGDRGHGGELFF. The CDR3 bases are TGTGCCAGCAGCTTAGGGGACAGGGGGCATGGCGGGGAGCTGTTTTTT.

This clonotype was found many times. The chain employs TRBV6-5 and TRBJ2-3, with D uncertain. The CDR3 loop spans 15 amino acids. CDR1 and CDR2 from the germline V gene are MNHEY and SVGAGI. Trimming removed 0 bases from V and 4 bases from J, with 11 bases in between. In nucleotides, the CDR3 is TGTGCCAGCAGTTACTCGCCAGGTTGGGCAGATACGCAGTATTTT. The encoded protein is CASSYSPGWADTQYF.

This rearrangement joins TRBV19 to TRBJ2-7; the D gene could be TRBD1 or TRBD2 (7 bases each). The ends were cut back, 8 bases at V and 1 base at J, with 15 bases in the middle. In germline, CDR1 is LNHDA, CDR2 SQIVND (reference sequence). The CDR3 extends over 14 amino acids. The CDR3 DNA reads TGTGCCAGTCGACCAGGGGGGGCGTCCTACGAGCAGTACTTC. This codes for CASRPGGASYEQYF.

The chain carries TRBV11-2 and TRBJ1-1, with 7 bases that match TRBD1. Unmatched junction bases numbered 4, after V lost 3 bases and J lost 3 bases. Germline values: CDR1 SGHAT, CDR2 FQNNGV. The CDR3 has 14 amino acids. The CDR3 DNA reads as TGTGCCAGCAGCTTCGACAGGGTGGACACTGAAGCTTTCTTT. It encodes CASSFDRVDTEAFF.

About this clonotype itself: This may arise from a read error, as a much more abundant clone is one base away. The genes are TRBV12-3 or TRBV12-4 and TRBJ1-2; D is unclear. This CDR3 is 13 amino acids long. CDR3 protein: CASSFPGNYGHTF. The CDR3 DNA is TGTGCCAGCAGTTTCCCGGGGAACTATGGCCACACCTTC.

The chain couples TRBV4-3 to TRBJ2-7, with D possibly being TRBD2 (5 bases). Trimming removed 0 bases at V and 1 base at J, with 10 bases between. Germline V gene lookup returns CDR1 LGHNA and CDR2 YSLEER. This CDR3 comprises 15 residues. CDR3 sequence reads: CASSQEHRGSYEQYF. The CDR3 DNA sequence: TGCGCCAGCAGCCAAGAACATCGGGGATCCTACGAGCAGTACTTC.

The chain recombines TRBV3-1 with TRBJ2-3; a weak D match, TRBD1 (5 bases). Germline V gene data show CDR1 as LGHDT and CDR2 as YNNKEL (reference sequence). V was clipped by 2 bases and J by 6 bases, with 18 bases between them. This CDR3 has 16 residues. The CDR3 nucleotides are TGTGCCAGCAGCCAAAAAGGATGGGGCGACCTCGATACGCAGTATTTT. Residues: CASSQKGWGDLDTQYF.

J is TRBJ2-1 and V is TRBV5-1; the D gene is possibly TRBD1 (7 bases). V was clipped by 3 bases and J by 7 bases, with 23 bases between them. Germline values: CDR1 SGHRS, CDR2 YFSETQ. The CDR3 has 17 amino acids. CDR3 in amino acids: CASSSVPSLAGGNEQFF. The CDR3 DNA sequence: TGCGCCAGCAGCTCAGTACCTTCCTTGGCAGGGGGGAATGAGCAGTTCTTC.

In its sample, this clonotype was seen a few times. This chain uses TRBV7-9 with TRBJ2-7; TRBD1 is a possible D gene (6 bases). The CDR3 contains 12 residues. The germline V and J ends were trimmed by 5 bases and 5 bases, with 10 bases remaining between them. Germline CDR1 is SEHNR and CDR2 is FQNEAQ (reference sequence). CDR3: CASSTGNHEQYV. The CDR3 region has the DNA TGTGCCAGCAGCACAGGGAACCACGAGCAGTACGTC.

This clonotype has just a few counts. The V call is TRBV7-8, the J call TRBJ2-5; D is unresolved. CDR1 and CDR2 (germline): SGHVS, FQNEAQ. This CDR3 has 15 amino acids. Trimming shortened V by 7 bases and J by 1 base, and 16 bases separated the two germline ends. CDR3 DNA: TGTGCCAGCACCCCCAGAACGCGGTTCCAAGAGACCCAGTACTTC. Residues: CASTPRTRFQETQYF.

Worth noting for this clonotype: The CDR3 ends on some other residue instead of the conserved phenylalanine or tryptophan, so this is likely a read error. V is TRBV7-3 and J is TRBJ2-2; TRBD1 matches 8 bases. The trim removed 5 bases at V and 1 base at J, leaving 3 bases unmatched. This CDR3 contains 15 residues. The V gene's germline CDR1 is SGHTA and CDR2 FQGTGA. For the CDR3, the DNA is TGTGCCAGCAGCGAAGGGACAGGGAACACCGGGGAGCTGTTTTTG. This sequence encodes CASSEGTGNTGELFL.

The table lists this clonotype with a few counts. The J gene is TRBJ1-2, the V gene TRBV7-8, with no clear D. The CDR3 sequence is 15 residues long. Trimming shortened V by 5 bases and J by 4 bases, and 17 bases separated the two germline ends. The V gene's germline CDR1 is SGHVS and CDR2 FQNEAQ. CDR3 protein: CASSTGGYSGYGYTF. The CDR3 DNA follows: TGTGCCAGCAGCACCGGCGGGTACTCGGGCTATGGCTACACCTTC.

This clonotype turned up a few times. V and J are TRBV5-1 and TRBJ1-2; maybe TRBD1 (6 bases). CDR3 size: 14 residues. From germline, CDR1 is SGHRS and CDR2 YFSETQ. V was clipped by 4 bases and J by 2 bases, with 12 bases between them. For the CDR3, the DNA is TGCGCCAGCAGCCCGACAACAGGGAACTATGGCTACACCTTC. The encoded protein is CASSPTTGNYGYTF.

The rearrangement uses TRBV5-1 and TRBJ2-3, with 8 bases fitting TRBD2. The CDR3 contains 14 residues. Germline CDR1 SGHRS, CDR2 YFSETQ. V lost 4 bases to trimming and J lost 4 bases; unmatched junction nucleotides: 5. The CDR3 region has the DNA TGCGCCAGCAGCGCGGTAGCGGGGCCAGATACGCAGTATTTT. Encoded protein: CASSAVAGPDTQYF.

This clonotype has at least ten counts. The chain couples TRBV19 to TRBJ2-5, with 14 bases fitting TRBD2. Losses at the gene ends were 4 bases for V and 2 bases for J; bases not matched to a gene: 6. Germline CDR1 reads LNHDA; CDR2 reads SQIVND (reference sequence). This CDR3 has 17 residues. The CDR3 DNA follows: TGTGCCAGTAGTAGGGGACTAGCGGGGGCTATGCAAGAGACCCAGTACTTC. This gives the protein CASSRGLAGAMQETQYF.

This chain uses TRBV27 with TRBJ1-5; tentative D call: TRBD1 (5 bases). The V and J ends lost 3 bases and 4 bases respectively, with 10 bases between them. This CDR3 is 14 amino acids long. Germline values: CDR1 MNHEY, CDR2 SMNVEV (reference sequence). The CDR3 loop is CASSFGRTNQPQHF. As DNA, the CDR3 is TGTGCCAGCAGTTTCGGGCGGACAAATCAGCCCCAGCATTTT.

The sample holds a few counts of this clonotype. CDR3 loop: CSARDGPGEYGYTF. The CDR3 coding sequence is TGCAGTGCTAGAGATGGGCCGGGAGAGTATGGCTACACCTTC. The chain couples TRBV20-1 to TRBJ1-2; D ambiguous. The V gene lost 0 bases and the J gene lost 5 bases, with 13 bases spanning the gap. In germline, CDR1 is DFQATT, CDR2 SNEGSKA (reference sequence). The CDR3 consists of 14 residues.

This clonotype was seen more than once but under ten times. This chain joins TRBV5-1 and TRBJ2-2; 9 nucleotides match TRBD2. V gave up 2 bases and J gave up 4 bases; unmatched junction bases: 6. The CDR3 length is 16 residues. The germline CDR1 and CDR2 sequences are SGHRS and YFSETQ. The CDR3 DNA sequence: TGCGCCAGCAGCTTACTGCGAGCGGGGGGCACCGGGGAGCTGTTTTTT. Translating gives CASSLLRAGGTGELFF.